The rows below give T cell receptor beta chains drawn from one sample of a study of shared clonotypes between healthy human individuals. Profiled with immunoSEQ multiplex PCR; TCRdb holds only in-frame clones, not every one. The profile covers around 1,900,000 clones, with around 93% appearing a single time and more than 1.5% taken by the ten largest. Sequencing was done on a sample of naive CD8+ T cells from PBMCs. These receptors were obtained from a young man in good health. Some clones in this sample may be carry-over from other donors' samples. CDR3s include the opening cysteine and the closing phenylalanine or tryptophan. A D gene is named only where the DNA matches it firmly. The size field is filled for only some rows; it gives once, few, many or a size class.

V: TRBV5-1
size: -
D: -
J: TRBJ1-2
DNA: TGCGCCAGCAGCTTGGACCTCGGAGGCTACACCTTC
CDR3: CASSLDLGGYTF

V: TRBV28
size: once
D: TRBD2
J: TRBJ2-3
DNA: TGTGCCAGCAGCTACACTAGCGGGAGTGTGCCAGATACGCAGTATTTT
CDR3: CASSYTSGSVPDTQYF

V: TRBV19
size: -
D: -
J: TRBJ1-1
DNA: TGTGCCAGTAGTATCGTGGGGGGGAACACTGAAGCTTTCTTT
CDR3: CASSIVGGNTEAFF

V: TRBV27
size: -
D: -
J: TRBJ2-3
DNA: TGTGCCAGCAGTTTATCCACAGTAGGAGCAGATACGCAGTATTTT
CDR3: CASSLSTVGADTQYF

V: TRBV4-1
size: -
D: TRBD1
J: TRBJ2-3
DNA: TGCGCCAGCGGTACGGGACAGAGCACAGATACGCAGTATTTT
CDR3: CASGTGQSTDTQYF

V: TRBV7-3
size: -
D: -
J: TRBJ2-3
DNA: TGTGCCAGCAGCTTAAATAGGTACACAGATACGCAGTATTTT
CDR3: CASSLNRYTDTQYF

V: TRBV18
size: -
D: -
J: TRBJ2-7
DNA: TGTGCCAGCTCACCGGGCAGGGGCTACGAGCAGTACTTC
CDR3: CASSPGRGYEQYF

V: TRBV9
size: -
D: -
J: TRBJ2-5
DNA: TGTGCCAGCAGCGTAGGTGGGAGCGGACAAGAGACCCAGTACTTC
CDR3: CASSVGGSGQETQYF

V: TRBV5-1
size: -
D: TRBD2
J: TRBJ2-3
DNA: TGCGCCAGCAGCTTGGGGGATAGCGGGAGAACAGATACGCAGTATTTT
CDR3: CASSLGDSGRTDTQYF

V: TRBV29-1
size: -
D: -
J: TRBJ1-2
DNA: TGCAGCGTCCGTTTAGGGGAGGACTATGGCTACACCTTC
CDR3: CSVRLGEDYGYTF

V: TRBV11-2
size: once
D: TRBD2
J: TRBJ2-1
DNA: TGTGCCAGCAACTTGGGGGGAATTTCCGGACTAGCGGGATACAATGAGCAGTTCTTC
CDR3: CASNLGGISGLAGYNEQFF

V: TRBV28
size: -
D: TRBD2
J: TRBJ2-1
DNA: TGTGCCAGCAGCCAGGGGACTAGCGGGAGGAGCTACAATGAGCAGTTCTTC
CDR3: CASSQGTSGRSYNEQFF

V: TRBV6-5
size: -
D: -
J: TRBJ1-2
DNA: TGTGCCAGCAGCCCTCGGGGATTAGCTAACTATGGCTACACCTTC
CDR3: CASSPRGLANYGYTF

V: TRBV27
size: -
D: -
J: TRBJ2-1
DNA: TGTGCCAGCAGTTTGGCTAGGTCCCATGAGCAGTTCTTC
CDR3: CASSLARSHEQFF

V: TRBV5-6
size: -
D: TRBD1
J: TRBJ2-5
DNA: TGTGCCAGCAGCTACAGGGGTGAGACCCAGTACTTC
CDR3: CASSYRGETQYF

V: TRBV11-2
size: -
D: TRBD2
J: TRBJ2-1
DNA: TGTGCCAGCAGCTTCCCTCCCGGCGGGAGCTCCTACAATGAGCAGTTCTTC
CDR3: CASSFPPGGSSYNEQFF

V: TRBV11-2
size: -
D: -
J: TRBJ2-7
DNA: TGTGCCAGCAGCTCGACAGGATACGAGCAGTACTTC
CDR3: CASSSTGYEQYF

V: TRBV7-9
size: -
D: TRBD2
J: TRBJ2-1
DNA: TGTGCCAGCAGCTTGACGGGAGGTTCCTACAATGAGCAGTTCTTC
CDR3: CASSLTGGSYNEQFF

V: TRBV10-3
size: -
D: -
J: TRBJ2-3
DNA: TGTGCCATCAGTGAGTCAGGGGGGGACACAGATACGCAGTATTTT
CDR3: CAISESGGDTDTQYF

V: TRBV5-6
size: -
D: TRBD2
J: TRBJ2-1
DNA: TGTGCCAGCAGCTTGGAGCGAGCGGGAGGGCCTTTACATGAGCAGTTCTTC
CDR3: CASSLERAGGPLHEQFF